The sequence of this T cell receptor (beta chain) was determined in a study of blood T cells in healthy people across ages. Study-level findings and limits: Per million T cells, TCR beta diversity dropped roughly linearly as age increased. With unsorted PBMCs, a conclusive comparison of naive versus antigen-experienced cells was not possible.

A J-beta primer mix and a sample-barcoded 5' primer were used in a second PCR of about 7 to 12 cycles. The template-switch adaptor was a 5' adaptor with 12 random nucleotides. It tagged each cDNA molecule. TCRdb reprocessed the 5' RACE reads with MiXCR, giving one entry per CDR3 protein. The sample has some 1.5 million distinct CDR3 sequences, roughly 28% seen once. A minimum of 5 micrograms of total RNA was extracted per sample. Germline V gene lookup returns CDR1 SGHAT and CDR2 FQNNGV. The CDR3 runs to 13 residues. Trimming shortened V by 3 bases and J by 9 bases, and 12 bases separated the two germline ends. Details on this clonotype: Its antigen is as yet unknown.

Sequenced: blood. The receptor was derived from a woman aged 30 to 39 in good health. The chain recombines TRBV11-2 with TRBJ2-1, with a tentative D call TRBD2 (6 bases). CDR3 amino acids: CASSLAGIFEQFF. The DNA for the CDR3 is TGTGCCAGCAGCTTGGCGGGGATATTTGAGCAGTTCTTC.